This T cell receptor beta chain was profiled in a study of identical twins. Study-level findings and limits: Invariant T cells like MAIT and iNKT could partly confound the zero-insertion analyses.

This clonotype has only a few counts. Its antigen remains unidentified. Unique molecular identifiers were in the cDNA, with template-switch universal primer binding. TCRdb reprocessed the 5' RACE reads via MiXCR and lists one record per CDR3 protein. The sample holds 200,000 to 250,000 distinct CDR3 sequences, roughly 7.5% seen once. These data were also reused for a study on yellow fever vaccine responses in identical twins.

The source material was CD8+ T cells sorted from blood. The origin of this receptor is a woman aged 18-29 years in good health.

CDR3 bases: TGTGCCAGCACCATAGCGGGAGCTGTTTCAGATACGCAGTATTTT. It encodes CASTIAGAVSDTQYF. The V gene is TRBV27, the J gene TRBJ2-3; TRBD2 matches 9 bases. Trimming took 7 bases from V and 4 from J; bases not matched to a gene: 9. Germline V gene data show CDR1 as MNHEY and CDR2 as SMNVEV (reference sequence). There are 15 residues in the CDR3.